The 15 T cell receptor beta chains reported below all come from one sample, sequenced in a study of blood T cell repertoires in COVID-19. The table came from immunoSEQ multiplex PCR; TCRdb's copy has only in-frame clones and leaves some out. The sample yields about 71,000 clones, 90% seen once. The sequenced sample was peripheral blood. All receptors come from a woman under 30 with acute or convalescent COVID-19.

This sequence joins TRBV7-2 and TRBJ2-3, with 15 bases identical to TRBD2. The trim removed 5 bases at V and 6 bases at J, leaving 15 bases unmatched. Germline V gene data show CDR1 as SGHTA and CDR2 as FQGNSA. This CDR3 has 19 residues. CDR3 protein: CASSPGLAGGRSQWDTQYF. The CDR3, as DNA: TGTGCCAGCAGCCCGGGACTAGCGGGGGGCCGCAGTCAGTGGGATACGCAGTATTTT.

CDR3 nucleotides: TGTGCCACCGAGGACAGGGGCGACAATCAGCCCCAGCATTTT. It encodes CATEDRGDNQPQHF. J is TRBJ1-5 and V is TRBV6-5; TRBD1 aligns across 9 bases. CDR1 MNHEY and CDR2 SVGAGI come from the germline V gene. V trimming: 10 bases; J trimming: 3 bases; junction bases outside the gene matches: 7. CDR3 length equals 14 residues.

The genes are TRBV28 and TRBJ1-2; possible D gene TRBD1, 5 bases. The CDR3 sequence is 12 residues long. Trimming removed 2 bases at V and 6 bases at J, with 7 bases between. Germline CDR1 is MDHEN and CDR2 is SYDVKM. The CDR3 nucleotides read TGTGCCAGCAGTTTACAAGGGGATGGCTACACCTTC. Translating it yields CASSLQGDGYTF.

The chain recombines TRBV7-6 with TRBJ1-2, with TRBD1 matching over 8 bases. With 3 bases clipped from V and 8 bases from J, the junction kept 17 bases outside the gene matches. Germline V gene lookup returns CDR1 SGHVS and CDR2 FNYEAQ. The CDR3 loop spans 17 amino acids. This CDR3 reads CASSFRETGAVLGGYTF. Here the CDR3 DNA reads TGTGCCAGCAGCTTCCGAGAGACAGGGGCAGTTTTGGGCGGCTACACCTTC. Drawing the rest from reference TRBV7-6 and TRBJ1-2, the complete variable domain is GAGVSQSPRYKVTKRGQDVALRCDPISGHVSLYWYRQALGQGPEFLTYFNYEAQQDKSGLPNDRFSAERPEGSISTLTIQRTEQRDSAMYRCASSFRETGAVLGGYTFGSGTRLTVV.

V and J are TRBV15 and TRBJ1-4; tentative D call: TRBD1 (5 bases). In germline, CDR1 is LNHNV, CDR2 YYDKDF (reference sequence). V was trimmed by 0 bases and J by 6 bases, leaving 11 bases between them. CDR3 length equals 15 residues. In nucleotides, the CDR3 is TGTGCCACCAGCAGAGAGGCAGGGCCCTATGAAAAACTGTTTTTT. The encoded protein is CATSREAGPYEKLFF.

The CDR3 DNA reads TGCGCCAGCAGCCAAGATCTTCGGGCTAGCCCGATGGGAGATACGCAGTATTTT. Its translation is CASSQDLRASPMGDTQYF. The chain links TRBV4-3 to TRBJ2-3; a weak D match, TRBD2 (5 bases). The CDR3 is 18 residues long. Germline-derived CDR1 and CDR2 are LGHNA and YSLEER. The ends were cut back, 0 bases at V and 5 bases at J, with 21 bases in the middle.

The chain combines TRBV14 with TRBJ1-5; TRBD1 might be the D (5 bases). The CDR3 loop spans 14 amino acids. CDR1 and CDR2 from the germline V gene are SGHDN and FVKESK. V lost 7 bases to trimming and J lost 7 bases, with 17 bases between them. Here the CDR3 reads CASITQGRGQPQHF. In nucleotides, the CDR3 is TGTGCCAGCATAACGCAAGGAAGGGGCCAGCCCCAGCATTTT.

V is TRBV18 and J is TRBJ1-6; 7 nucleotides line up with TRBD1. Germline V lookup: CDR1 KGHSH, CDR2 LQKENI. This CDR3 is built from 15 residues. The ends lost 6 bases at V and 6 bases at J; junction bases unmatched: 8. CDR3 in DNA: TGTGCCAGCTCCCCCCGGGACAGCCCTAATTCACCCCTCCACTTT. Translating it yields CASSPRDSPNSPLHF.

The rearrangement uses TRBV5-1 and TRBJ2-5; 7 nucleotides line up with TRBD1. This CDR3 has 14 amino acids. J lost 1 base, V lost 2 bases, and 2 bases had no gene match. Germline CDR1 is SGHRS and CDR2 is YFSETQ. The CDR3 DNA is TGCGCCAGCAGCTTCGGGGACAGCCAAGAGACCCAGTACTTC. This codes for CASSFGDSQETQYF.

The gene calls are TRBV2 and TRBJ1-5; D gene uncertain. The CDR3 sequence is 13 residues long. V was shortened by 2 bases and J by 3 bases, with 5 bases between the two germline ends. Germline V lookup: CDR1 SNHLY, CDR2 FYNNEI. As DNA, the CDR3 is TGTGCCAGCAGTGAAAATAACAATCAGCCCCAGCATTTT. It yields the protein CASSENNNQPQHF.

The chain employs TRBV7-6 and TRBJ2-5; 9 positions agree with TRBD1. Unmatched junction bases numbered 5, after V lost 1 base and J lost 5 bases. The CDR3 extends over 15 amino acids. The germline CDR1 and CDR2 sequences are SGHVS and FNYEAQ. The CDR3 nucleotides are TGTGCCAGCAGCTTAGGGACAGGGGCCCCCGAGACCCAGTACTTC. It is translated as CASSLGTGAPETQYF.

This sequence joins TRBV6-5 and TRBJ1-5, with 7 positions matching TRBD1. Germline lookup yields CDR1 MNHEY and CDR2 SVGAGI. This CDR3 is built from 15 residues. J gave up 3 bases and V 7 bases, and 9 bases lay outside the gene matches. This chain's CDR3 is CASMKDRTSNQPQHF. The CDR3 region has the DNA TGTGCCAGCATGAAGGACAGGACCTCCAATCAGCCCCAGCATTTT.

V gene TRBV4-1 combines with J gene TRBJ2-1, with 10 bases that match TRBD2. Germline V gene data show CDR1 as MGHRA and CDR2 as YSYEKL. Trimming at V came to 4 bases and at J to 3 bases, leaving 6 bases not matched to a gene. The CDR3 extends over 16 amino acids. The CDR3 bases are TGCGCCAGCAGCCCGGAGCGGGAGGGGAGCTACAATGAGCAGTTCTTC. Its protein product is CASSPEREGSYNEQFF.

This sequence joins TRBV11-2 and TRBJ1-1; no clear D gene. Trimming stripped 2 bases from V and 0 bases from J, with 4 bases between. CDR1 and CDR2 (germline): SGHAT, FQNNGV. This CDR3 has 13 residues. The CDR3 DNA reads TGTGCCAGCAGCTTAACAGTGAACACTGAAGCTTTCTTT. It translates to CASSLTVNTEAFF.

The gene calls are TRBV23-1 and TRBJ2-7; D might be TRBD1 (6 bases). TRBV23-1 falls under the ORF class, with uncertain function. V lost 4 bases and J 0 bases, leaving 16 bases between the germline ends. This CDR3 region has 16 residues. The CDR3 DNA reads TGCGCCAGCAGTCTGGAAGGACAGCGAGTCTCCTACGAGCAGTACTTC. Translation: CASSLEGQRVSYEQYF.